This T cell receptor beta chain comes out of a study of T cells in Graves' hyperthyroidism and ophthalmopathy. Germline CDR1 is SEHNR and CDR2 is FQNEAQ (reference sequence). The CDR3 is 16 residues long. As regards this clonotype: A much larger clone differs by one base, so this may be a read error.

Authors of the study amplified TCR beta CDR3 regions from RNA transcripts. When the TCR CDR3 underwent first-round RT-PCR, the HTBI primer set was used. One entry per CDR3 protein, called by TCRdb with MiXCR from the multiplex PCR reads. Of nearly 750,000 distinct CDR3 sequences listed, 35% are singletons. The chain has TRBV7-9 and TRBJ2-7, with TRBD1 matching 7 bases. The material sequenced was blood. This receptor was obtained from a woman aged 35 to 49 with Graves' hyperthyroidism. In nucleotides, the CDR3 is TGTGCCAGCAGCTTAGGCTGGGACAGATCCTCCTGCGAGCAGTACTTC. Protein sequence: CASSLGWDRSSCEQYF.